Each of the 6 T cell receptor beta chains below was sequenced from the same sample in a study of blood T cell repertoires in COVID-19. Produced via immunoSEQ multiplex PCR; TCRdb's table is partial and in-frame only. The sample consists of under 75,000 clones, around four fifths of them appearing once. The material sequenced was peripheral blood. The receptor set was obtained from a human donor in a cohort sampled during active COVID-19.

This clone was counted a single time. The gene calls are TRBV11-3 and TRBJ2-7, with 11 nucleotides matching TRBD2. J lost 3 bases, V lost 1 base, and 2 bases had no gene match. Germline assignment: CDR1 SGHNT and CDR2 YENEEA. CDR3 size: 15 residues. Here the CDR3 DNA reads TGTGCCAGCAGCTTAGGGGGGACTAGCGGCTACGAGCAGTACTTC. Translated, it gives CASSLGGTSGYEQYF. The whole variable domain, filled in from reference TRBV11-3 and TRBJ2-7, reads EAGVVQSPRYKIIEKKQPVAFWCNPISGHNTLYWYLQNLGQGPELLIRYENEEAVDDSQLPKDRFSAERLKGVDSTLKIQPAELGDSAVYLCASSLGGTSGYEQYFGPGTRLTVT.

The chain employs TRBV5-6 and TRBJ2-7; D gene unclear. The CDR3 runs 12 residues. The germline V and J ends were trimmed by 5 bases and 0 bases, with 6 bases remaining between them. Germline-derived CDR1 and CDR2 are SGHDT and YYEEEE. CDR3 sequence reads: CASSFSSYEQYF. The CDR3 DNA is TGTGCCAGCAGTTTTAGCTCCTACGAGCAGTACTTC.

The genes are TRBV9 and TRBJ1-2; D may be TRBD1 (5 bases). The CDR3 extends over 14 amino acids. Trimming removed 3 bases from V and 7 bases from J, with 16 bases in between. Per the germline V gene, CDR1 is SGDLS and CDR2 is YYNGEE. The CDR3 DNA follows: TGTGCCAGCAGCGACACAGGCAGGGAAGTTGGCTACACCTTC. Residues: CASSDTGREVGYTF. The full variable domain, in which reference TRBV9 and TRBJ1-2 provide the parts outside the CDR3, is DSGVTQTPKHLITATGQRVTLRCSPRSGDLSVYWYQQSLDQGLQFLIQYYNGEERAKGNILERFSAQQFPDLHSELNLSSLELGDSALYFCASSDTGREVGYTFGSGTRLTVV.

V is TRBV19 and J is TRBJ2-3; TRBD2 is a possible D gene (5 bases). V was pared by 2 bases and J by 1 base, with 7 bases between. This CDR3 has 14 amino acids. CDR1 and CDR2 from the germline V gene are LNHDA and SQIVND (reference sequence). The DNA of the CDR3 is TGTGCCAGTAGTATACCCGGGGGCACAGATACGCAGTATTTT. This encodes CASSIPGGTDTQYF.

The DNA for the CDR3 is TGTGCCAGCAGCTTGTCGGCAGGGGCTAATTCACCCCTCCACTTT. This codes for CASSLSAGANSPLHF. This rearrangement joins TRBV5-4 to TRBJ1-6; TRBD1 might be the D (6 bases). V lost 1 base and J lost 6, with 11 bases in between. The length of the CDR3 is 15 residues. The germline V gene encodes CDR1 SGHNT and CDR2 YYREEE (reference sequence).

The chain employs TRBV2 and TRBJ1-5, with TRBD1 identical over 7 bases. This CDR3 is 15 amino acids long. The junction had 9 bases not matched to a gene; V was cut back by 6 bases and J by 4 bases. Germline CDR1 SNHLY, CDR2 FYNNEI. The CDR3, as DNA: TGTGCCAGCAGCCAAGACAGGGTTAAGAATCAGCCCCAGCATTTT. Protein product: CASSQDRVKNQPQHF.